This T cell receptor (beta chain) originates from a study of CD8+ T cells in alopecia areata. Sample treatment: oral pan-JAK inhibitor, 5-10 mg twice daily. This CDR3 has 15 amino acids. V lost 2 bases and J lost 1, with 11 bases in between. CDR1 MGHRA and CDR2 YSYEKL come from the germline V gene. RNA was extracted and reverse transcribed into cDNA as the sequencing template. The method was immunoSEQ multiplex PCR; TCRdb's version includes in-frame clones alone and lacks a portion of them. There are some 190,000 clones in the sample; approximately 50% occur only once, and about 9.5% lies in the top ten.

The source is a human donor with alopecia areata. This rearrangement joins TRBV4-1 to TRBJ1-2; the D gene is possibly TRBD1 (5 bases). The sample in question was CD8+ T cells sorted from blood, obtained at approximately week 52, from a patient treated with tofacitinib. The CDR3 is CASSQLGDLNYGYTF. DNA of the CDR3: TGCGCCAGCAGCCAACTAGGGGACCTTAACTATGGCTACACCTTC.